Presented here are 31 T cell receptor beta chains from one specimen sequenced in a study of T-cell memory formation after mild COVID-19. TCRdb re-analysed the 5' RACE reads in MiXCR, keeping a single row per CDR3 protein. The table records around 130,000 distinct CDR3 sequences, roughly 15% of them present only once. Sequencing was carried out using PBMCs or a T cell subset sorted from them (not recorded which). The source is an adult woman who had mild COVID-19 (a few samples of this study predate the infection). Cell type and time point are not known.

This clonotype was observed once. The V and J genes are TRBV7-3 and TRBJ2-1; D possibly corresponds to TRBD2 (6 bases). The germline CDR1 and CDR2 sequences are SGHTA and FQGTGA. The CDR3 totals 15 residues. Trimming took off 0 bases at V and 8 bases at J, with 14 bases between the two ends. The CDR3 is CASSLTVQGGDEQFF. The CDR3 nucleotides read TGTGCCAGCAGCTTAACGGTTCAGGGAGGTGATGAGCAGTTCTTC.

The chain couples TRBV15 to TRBJ2-7; tentatively, D is TRBD1 (6 bases). Germline CDR1 reads LNHNV; CDR2 reads YYDKDF (reference sequence). V dropped 2 bases and J dropped 0 bases, with 20 bases sitting between them. This CDR3 contains 18 residues. The CDR3 sequence is CATSRKFTGLVVSYEQYF. The DNA for the CDR3 is TGTGCCACCAGCAGAAAATTTACAGGGTTGGTAGTCTCCTACGAGCAGTACTTC.

V and J are TRBV5-4 and TRBJ2-5; maybe TRBD2 (7 bases). V was shortened by 2 bases and J by 2 bases, with 13 bases between the two germline ends. Germline CDR1 reads SGHNT; CDR2 reads YYREEE (reference sequence). The CDR3 spans 15 residues. CDR3: CASSLGLGGQETQYF. CDR3 coding DNA: TGTGCCAGCAGCTTAGGACTAGGGGGTCAAGAGACCCAGTACTTC.

This clonotype came up a few times. V usage is TRBV12-3 or TRBV12-4 and J usage is TRBJ2-7; D is perhaps TRBD1 (6 bases). This CDR3 is built from 15 residues. V was pared by 6 bases and J by 2 bases, with 17 bases between. Here the CDR3 reads CASRDTGSSPYEQYF. The CDR3 nucleotides are TGTGCCAGCAGGGACACAGGGAGCTCGCCCTACGAGCAGTACTTC.

This clonotype has more than one count but fewer than ten. The chain combines TRBV7-6 with TRBJ1-2; 7 positions match TRBD1. Looked up from germline, CDR1 is SGHVS and CDR2 is FNYEAQ. CDR3 length equals 17 residues. Trimming removed 0 bases from V and 7 bases from J; junction bases left unmatched: 14. DNA of the CDR3: TGTGCCAGCAGCTTAGCGCCTGACCGGGACAGCCGGGCTGGCTACACCTTC. It is translated as CASSLAPDRDSRAGYTF.

This clonotype was recorded a few times. The rearrangement uses TRBV25-1 and TRBJ2-5; D tentatively reads TRBD1 or TRBD2 (6 bases each). From germline, CDR1 is MGHDK and CDR2 SYGVNS. The CDR3 consists of 16 residues. Deletions cut 2 bases from V and 5 bases from J, with 18 bases between. The CDR3 sequence is CASSEGRGGRWETQYF. Written as DNA, the CDR3 is TGTGCCAGCAGTGAAGGTCGAGGGGGGCGGTGGGAGACCCAGTACTTC.

This clonotype has a handful of counts. The rearrangement links TRBV5-1 to TRBJ1-2; TRBD1 agrees at 12 bases. The CDR3 totals 17 residues. Trimming removed 4 bases from V and 0 bases from J; junction bases left unmatched: 7. Germline assignment: CDR1 SGHRS and CDR2 YFSETQ. CDR3 region: CASSTGQGATSNYGYTF. CDR3 bases: TGCGCCAGCAGCACGGGACAGGGGGCGACTTCTAACTATGGCTACACCTTC.

In this sample, this clonotype turned up a few times. V is TRBV12-3 or TRBV12-4 and J is TRBJ2-1; D not certain. V lost 8 bases, J lost 5 bases, and 13 bases lay in between. The CDR3 is 13 residues long. CDR3 DNA sequence: TGTGCCAGCTACTCCGAGCGAAACAATGAGCAGTTCTTC. Protein: CASYSERNNEQFF.

The V gene is TRBV7-9, the J gene TRBJ2-2; 8 positions agree with TRBD1. The ends lost 4 bases at V and 5 bases at J; junction bases unmatched: 12. The CDR3 runs 17 residues. From germline, CDR1 is SEHNR and CDR2 FQNEAQ (reference sequence). DNA for the CDR3: TGTGCCAGCAGCTCAACTGGGCAGGGGGCACGAACCGGGGAGCTGTTTTTT. Protein product: CASSSTGQGARTGELFF.

By sample share, this clonotype is large. CDR3 DNA sequence: TGTGCCAGCTCATCAACAGGGGTTAGCGAGCAGTACTTC. Translating it yields CASSSTGVSEQYF. This chain uses TRBV18 with TRBJ2-7, with 7 positions matching TRBD1. The CDR3 covers 13 residues. The ends lost 5 bases at V and 6 bases at J; junction bases unmatched: 7. Germline V gene lookup returns CDR1 KGHSH and CDR2 LQKENI.

The chain joins TRBV5-1 to TRBJ2-4; D is possibly TRBD2 (6 bases). The V gene lost 4 bases and the J gene lost 6 bases, with 14 bases spanning the gap. Germline CDR1 reads SGHRS; CDR2 reads YFSETQ. The CDR3 totals 14 residues. Here the CDR3 reads CASSGLDGGNIQYF. The CDR3 region has the DNA TGCGCCAGCAGCGGTCTGGACGGGGGAAACATTCAGTACTTC.

This chain links TRBV10-3 with TRBJ1-1; maybe TRBD1 (6 bases). CDR3 length equals 12 residues. Germline V lookup: CDR1 ENHRY, CDR2 SYGVKD. V gave up 4 bases and J gave up 3 bases, with 6 bases separating them. In DNA form, the CDR3 reads TGTGCCATCAGTGCAGGGGACACTGAAGCTTTCTTT. This codes for CAISAGDTEAFF.

This chain uses TRBV2 with TRBJ2-7, with a weak D call TRBD1 (6 bases). The V and J ends lost 4 bases and 4 bases respectively, with 14 bases between them. The CDR3 runs to 14 residues. Per germline, CDR1 SNHLY and CDR2 FYNNEI. CDR3 nucleotides: TGTGCCAGCAGTGCGGACAGCGGCGGGTACGAGCAGTACTTC. It yields the protein CASSADSGGYEQYF. Supplemented by reference TRBV2 and TRBJ2-7, the full variable domain reads EPEVTQTPSHQVTQMGQEVILRCVPISNHLYFYWYRQILGQKVEFLVSFYNNEISEKSEIFDDQFSVERPDGSNFTLKIRSTKLEDSAMYFCASSADSGGYEQYFGPGTRLTVT.

This sequence joins TRBV24-1 and TRBJ2-5; D call uncertain. CDR1 and CDR2 from the germline V gene are KGHDR and SFDVKD. This CDR3 spans 13 amino acids. V lost 6 bases and J lost 4, with 11 bases in between. The CDR3 protein is CATSSVERETQYF. Here the CDR3 DNA reads TGTGCCACCAGTTCGGTAGAACGAGAGACCCAGTACTTC.

In this sample, this clonotype turned up a few times. The rearrangement uses TRBV4-1 and TRBJ2-3; D gene ambiguous. The CDR3 contains 16 residues. CDR1 and CDR2 (germline): MGHRA, YSYEKL. V was pared by 4 bases and J by 2 bases, with 16 bases between. CDR3 loop: CASSPRPRDPTDTQYF. CDR3 in DNA: TGCGCCAGCAGCCCTCGCCCTAGAGACCCCACAGATACGCAGTATTTT.

This chain uses TRBV3-1 with TRBJ2-7, with a tentative D call TRBD1 (7 bases). The CDR3 consists of 14 residues. The V end lost 4 bases, the J end lost 2 bases, and 12 bases lay between the germline ends. Germline CDR1 is LGHDT and CDR2 is YNNKEL (reference sequence). The CDR3: CASSPRGVAYEQYF. In DNA, the CDR3 is TGTGCCAGCAGCCCCAGGGGGGTCGCCTACGAGCAGTACTTC.

This rearrangement joins TRBV20-1 to TRBJ2-1, with 11 bases matching TRBD2. Per the germline V gene, CDR1 is DFQATT and CDR2 is SNEGSKA (reference sequence). There are 16 residues in the CDR3. V was pared by 3 bases and J by 8 bases, with 12 bases of the junction left unmatched. The CDR3 DNA reads TGCAGTGCTAGGGACGCTACTAGCGGGAGAAGAGATGAGCAGTTCTTC. Its translation is CSARDATSGRRDEQFF.

This chain joins TRBV7-6 and TRBJ2-1; no clear D. The CDR3 loop spans 17 amino acids. Trimming took off 1 base at V and 0 bases at J, with 13 bases between the two ends. Germline V gene sequence: CDR1 SGHVS, CDR2 FNYEAQ. The CDR3 here is CASSLGVSWSSYNEQFF. The CDR3 DNA reads as TGTGCCAGCAGCTTAGGAGTGTCTTGGAGCTCCTACAATGAGCAGTTCTTC.

The chain couples TRBV12-3 or TRBV12-4 to TRBJ1-3, with 8 bases matching TRBD1. The V and J ends lost 3 bases and 6 bases, in that order; junction bases with no gene match: 4. The CDR3 loop spans 14 amino acids. CDR3 coding DNA: TGTGCCAGCAGTTTCCCGACAGGGGAAAACACCATATATTTT. It encodes CASSFPTGENTIYF.

The chain combines TRBV3-1 with TRBJ1-6; 7 bases agree with TRBD1. This CDR3 is 15 amino acids long. CDR1 LGHDT and CDR2 YNNKEL come from the germline V gene (reference sequence). Trimming removed 4 bases from V and 4 bases from J; junction bases left unmatched: 4. CDR3 in amino acids: CASSPGTAYNSPLHF. In DNA, the CDR3 is TGTGCCAGCAGCCCTGGGACAGCGTATAATTCACCCCTCCACTTT.

The rearrangement links TRBV10-3 to TRBJ1-6; D gene ambiguous. Germline CDR1 is ENHRY and CDR2 is SYGVKD. The CDR3 length is 13 residues. V lost 3 bases and J 6 bases, leaving 6 bases between the germline ends. The CDR3 region has the DNA TGTGCCATCAGTGACAGGAGTAATTCACCCCTCCACTTT. Translated: CAISDRSNSPLHF.

The table lists this clonotype with a few counts. This rearrangement joins TRBV5-1 to TRBJ1-2; D not resolved. Looked up from germline, CDR1 is SGHRS and CDR2 is YFSETQ. This CDR3 comprises 16 residues. The V gene lost 5 bases and the J gene lost 2 bases, with 19 bases spanning the gap. The CDR3 sequence is CASSPTDLRGNYGYTF. CDR3 nucleotide sequence: TGCGCCAGCAGTCCTACCGATTTAAGAGGAAACTATGGCTACACCTTC.

CDR3 sequence: CASSEPGHTYGYTF. The CDR3 nucleotides read TGTGCCAGCAGTGAACCGGGACATACCTATGGCTACACCTTC. This chain uses TRBV6-2 or TRBV6-3 with TRBJ1-2; possible D gene TRBD1, 6 bases. In germline, CDR1 is MNHEY, CDR2 SVGEGT. The CDR3 covers 14 residues. The V end lost 5 bases, the J end lost 4 bases, and 14 bases lay between the germline ends.

The gene calls are TRBV6-5 and TRBJ1-1; TRBD1 might be the D (6 bases). The CDR3 length is 15 residues. Trimming removed 0 bases from V and 3 bases from J, with 11 bases in between. Germline V gene data show CDR1 as MNHEY and CDR2 as SVGAGI. CDR3 bases: TGTGCCAGCAGTTACTCAGGGGGTACCGACACTGAAGCTTTCTTT. This encodes CASSYSGGTDTEAFF.

In this sample, this clonotype turned up a few times. The chain joins TRBV5-6 to TRBJ1-1; maybe TRBD1 (5 bases). V shed 0 bases and J shed 1 base, with 7 bases lying between them. In germline, CDR1 is SGHDT, CDR2 YYEEEE. This CDR3 has 14 amino acids. The CDR3 spells CASSLDRTNTEAFF. CDR3 in DNA: TGTGCCAGCAGCTTGGACAGGACGAACACTGAAGCTTTCTTT.

The sample holds many counts of this clonotype. The J gene is TRBJ2-2, the V gene TRBV24-1; D possibly corresponds to TRBD2 (5 bases). The germline V gene has CDR1 KGHDR and CDR2 SFDVKD. The CDR3 has 15 residues. Trimming left V 0 bases short and J 4 bases short, with 8 bases between. DNA of the CDR3: TGTGCCACCAGTGATTTGCATCGGGGCACCGGGGAGCTGTTTTTT. Translated, it gives CATSDLHRGTGELFF.

This clonotype was observed a few times. The CDR3: CASTPTGVGTEAFF. Written as DNA, the CDR3 is TGTGCCAGCACCCCGACAGGGGTAGGCACTGAAGCTTTCTTT. This sequence joins TRBV12-3 or TRBV12-4 and TRBJ1-1; 8 bases match TRBD1. Trimming removed 7 bases from V and 4 bases from J; junction bases left unmatched: 8. The CDR3 sequence is 14 residues long.

The V call is TRBV3-1, the J call TRBJ2-7; 11 bases align to TRBD2. The ends lost 1 base at V and 2 bases at J; junction bases unmatched: 1. The CDR3 loop spans 15 amino acids. Germline CDR1 LGHDT, CDR2 YNNKEL (reference sequence). The CDR3 sequence: CASSQGTSGPYEQYF. DNA for the CDR3: TGTGCCAGCAGCCAAGGGACTAGCGGGCCCTACGAGCAGTACTTC.

This clonotype was counted at least ten times. The chain uses TRBV25-1 and TRBJ2-1, with 7 bases identical to TRBD2. The V gene end was trimmed by 6 bases and the J gene end by 0 bases; junction bases not matched to a gene: 8. This CDR3 is built from 16 residues. Germline loops: CDR1 MGHDK, CDR2 SYGVNS. The CDR3 protein is CASRPGGGSSYNEQFF. The CDR3 coding sequence is TGTGCCAGCAGACCTGGGGGGGGGAGCTCCTACAATGAGCAGTTCTTC.

This clonotype was recorded only once. The rearrangement uses TRBV7-3 and TRBJ2-5; TRBD2 might be the D (5 bases). Germline V gene sequence: CDR1 SGHTA, CDR2 FQGTGA. V lost 8 bases to trimming and J lost 5 bases, with 21 bases between them. The CDR3 consists of 15 residues. CDR3 nucleotides: TGTGCCAGCGCGAGGACGAGCGGTCAGAGGGAGACCCAGTACTTC. Translated, it gives CASARTSGQRETQYF.

The genes are TRBV5-1 and TRBJ2-1, with TRBD1 matching over 8 bases. The CDR3 sequence is 13 residues long. Germline CDR1 and CDR2: SGHRS and YFSETQ. Losses at the gene ends were 4 bases for V and 10 bases for J; bases not matched to a gene: 7. For the CDR3, the DNA is TGCGCCAGCAGCGTGGGACAGGTGAACGAGCAGTTCTTC. It yields the protein CASSVGQVNEQFF.